This passage covers 10 T cell receptor beta chains from one sample sequenced in a study of graft-versus-host responses after intestinal transplantation (dated by TCRdb to about 2021). What these receptors recognize is not known. The meaning of the sample's time point label: cells obtained before transplantation from donor or recipient. The method behind the library was the immunoSEQ multiplex PCR assay. What TCRdb holds here is the immuneACCESS table cut down to in-frame rearrangements. Part of the clones is not present; checked against another copy, under half of the missing clones reflect an unresolved V gene, and the others are unexplained. This sample has about 82,000 clones in its table, and 91% of those were observed once. The top ten constitute about 0.1% of the sample. This sample comprised unstimulated CD4+ T cells sorted from spleen or lymph node cells, obtained before intestinal transplant. These TCRs come from a human donor who received an intestinal transplant.

The CDR3 DNA reads as TGTGCCAGCATCAATCCCGGGGGTTCCACCGGGGAGCTGTTTTTT. This sequence encodes CASINPGGSTGELFF. This chain links TRBV19 with TRBJ2-2, with a tentative D call TRBD2 (6 bases). The germline V and J ends were trimmed by 9 bases and 4 bases, with 18 bases remaining between them. CDR1 and CDR2 from the germline V gene are LNHDA and SQIVND (reference sequence). The CDR3 has 15 residues.

The chain recombines TRBV5-1 with TRBJ1-4, with TRBD1 matching over 7 bases. Trimming took 4 bases from V and 4 from J; bases not matched to a gene: 7. The CDR3 extends over 15 amino acids. Germline CDR1 is SGHRS and CDR2 is YFSETQ. The CDR3 nucleotides read TGCGCCAGCAGCCGTCAGGGGGACGGTAATGAAAAACTGTTTTTT. This translates into CASSRQGDGNEKLFF.

The V and J genes are TRBV19 and TRBJ2-7, with TRBD2 identical over 11 bases. Per the germline V gene, CDR1 is LNHDA and CDR2 is SQIVND (reference sequence). This CDR3 spans 15 amino acids. The V and J ends lost 6 bases and 3 bases, in that order; junction bases with no gene match: 7. CDR3 sequence (DNA): TGTGCCAGTAGGTCGACTAGCGGGGAGCACTACGAGCAGTACTTC. Translating gives CASRSTSGEHYEQYF.

The J gene is TRBJ2-7, the V gene TRBV7-9; D not resolved. Trimming stripped 3 bases from V and 4 bases from J, with 4 bases between. The CDR3 is 11 residues long. The germline gives CDR1 SEHNR, CDR2 FQNEAQ (reference sequence). The CDR3 nucleotides read TGTGCCAGCAGCTTGGAGTACGAGCAGTACTTC. Translated, it gives CASSLEYEQYF.

This clone came up once. The chain is built from TRBV30 and TRBJ1-1; D unclear. The germline V gene has CDR1 GTSNPN and CDR2 SVGIG (reference sequence). CDR3 length: 12 residues. The V end lost 0 bases, the J end lost 5 bases, and 7 bases lay between the germline ends. CDR3 DNA sequence: TGTGCCTGGAGTGTTCTGACTACTGAAGCTTTCTTT. Its protein is CAWSVLTTEAFF.

The chain is built from TRBV9 and TRBJ1-2; D possibly corresponds to TRBD1 (5 bases). The CDR3 loop spans 14 amino acids. Trimming took off 3 bases at V and 2 bases at J, with 11 bases between the two ends. Germline V gene data show CDR1 as SGDLS and CDR2 as YYNGEE. The CDR3 region has the DNA TGTGCCAGCAGCGATGGGGGACTGAACTATGGCTACACCTTC. Translation gives CASSDGGLNYGYTF.

To note about this clone: Other nucleotide sequences from this sample produce the same CDR3. The J gene is TRBJ2-3, the V gene TRBV5-1; D may be TRBD1 (6 bases). The CDR3 is 14 residues long. Trimming removed 4 bases at V and 1 base at J, with 10 bases between. The germline V gene encodes CDR1 SGHRS and CDR2 YFSETQ. CDR3 nucleotide sequence: TGCGCCAGCAGCCCCCCAGGGGGCACAGATACGCAGTATTTT. This gives the protein CASSPPGGTDTQYF.

The genes are TRBV7-6 and TRBJ2-5, with D perhaps matching TRBD2 (5 bases). The ends were cut back, 1 base at V and 2 bases at J, with 8 bases in the middle. Germline V gene data show CDR1 as SGHVS and CDR2 as FNYEAQ. The length of the CDR3 is 14 residues. CDR3 DNA: TGTGCCAGCAGCTTAGTAGCGATACAAGAGACCCAGTACTTC. Encoded protein: CASSLVAIQETQYF. The whole variable domain, remainder taken from reference TRBV7-6 and TRBJ2-5, is GAGVSQSPRYKVTKRGQDVALRCDPISGHVSLYWYRQALGQGPEFLTYFNYEAQQDKSGLPNDRFSAERPEGSISTLTIQRTEQRDSAMYRCASSLVAIQETQYFGPGTRLLVL.

This rearrangement joins TRBV7-2 to TRBJ2-7; D is perhaps TRBD2 (5 bases). The V end was cut by 3 bases, the J end by 2 bases, with 11 bases between. This CDR3 has 14 amino acids. CDR1 and CDR2 from the germline V gene are SGHTA and FQGNSA. The CDR3 bases are TGTGCCAGCAGCTTCCAGTCGGGGACCTACGAGCAGTACTTC. It translates to CASSFQSGTYEQYF.

The chain carries TRBV7-9 and TRBJ1-5; maybe TRBD1 (5 bases). With 2 bases removed from V and 5 bases from J, the gap between germline ends came to 7 bases. The CDR3 extends over 13 amino acids. The V gene's germline CDR1 is SEHNR and CDR2 FQNEAQ (reference sequence). For the CDR3, the DNA is TGTGCCAGCAGCTTATGGGGGGATCAGCCCCAGCATTTT. This encodes CASSLWGDQPQHF.